The 6 T cell receptor beta chains below were found in one sample sequenced in a study of blood T cell repertoires in COVID-19. Here immunoSEQ multiplex PCR was the method, and the copy in TCRdb shows in-frame clones only, minus some. The table includes 300,000 to 450,000 clones, approximately 86% detected once. Material: peripheral blood. The receptor source for this set is a human donor in a cohort sampled during active COVID-19.

J is TRBJ2-1 and V is TRBV5-1; 16 bases match TRBD2. The CDR3 loop spans 17 amino acids. V was pared by 4 bases and J by 13 bases, with 14 bases of the junction left unmatched. Germline V gene data show CDR1 as SGHRS and CDR2 as YFSETQ. DNA for the CDR3: TGCGCCAGCAGCGCCAGCCAGGGGGGACTAGCGGGAGGGTCTCAGTTCTTC. This translates into CASSASQGGLAGGSQFF.

This clone was observed a handful of times. The V and J genes are TRBV11-2 and TRBJ1-2; weak D call: TRBD1 (5 bases). Trimming pared 2 bases from V and 4 bases from J, leaving 11 bases between. The germline V gene has CDR1 SGHAT and CDR2 FQNNGV. CDR3 length equals 14 residues. CDR3 loop: CASSLQGSAYGYTF. CDR3 coding DNA: TGTGCCAGCAGCTTACAGGGTTCCGCCTATGGCTACACCTTC.

In the case of this clone: Other DNA variants within this sample encode the same CDR3. This chain connects TRBV24-1 to TRBJ2-1, with TRBD2 identical over 7 bases. Germline assignment: CDR1 KGHDR and CDR2 SFDVKD. V dropped 4 bases and J dropped 10; count of bases not matched to a gene: 3. CDR3 length equals 12 residues. CDR3 coding DNA: TGTGCCACCAGTGACCCGGGAGGCGAGCAGTTCTTC. Protein: CATSDPGGEQFF.

On this clone: The CDR3 ends on some other residue instead of the conserved phenylalanine or tryptophan, so this is likely a read error. The limits of the CDR3 on the DNA are not certain, so only TCRdb's listed CDR3 is given. This chain uses TRBV3-1 (or the pseudogene TRBV3-2) with TRBJ1-2. Germline V gene sequence: CDR1 LGHDT, CDR2 YNNKEL (reference sequence). The CDR3 is 10 residues long, counting both termini. This CDR3 is CASSPWEPTR.

The genes are TRBV2 and TRBJ2-7; 8 bases match TRBD1. Germline CDR1 and CDR2: SNHLY and FYNNEI. The CDR3 is made up of 15 amino acids. With 7 bases clipped from V and 6 bases from J, the junction kept 14 bases outside the gene matches. As DNA, the CDR3 is TGTGCCAGCACTGAGAGAGGACAGGGAGTCTCCGAGCAGTACTTC. It specifies CASTERGQGVSEQYF.

This chain connects TRBV6-2 or TRBV6-3 to TRBJ1-6, with 8 bases fitting TRBD1. V lost 6 bases, J lost 10 bases, and 11 bases stayed unmatched. The germline gives CDR1 MNHEY, CDR2 SVGEGT. The CDR3 is 15 amino acids. CDR3 DNA: TGTGCCAGCAGCGGTTCGGCCGGGACAGGATCACCCCTCCACTTT. This translates into CASSGSAGTGSPLHF.